The 24 T cell receptor beta chains in this list originate from one sample, sequenced in a study of blood T cell repertoires in COVID-19. TCRdb's table, derived via immunoSEQ multiplex PCR, lists solely in-frame clones and lacks some. The data show about 120,000 clones, with more than 80% seen just once and about 10% held by the top ten. Material: peripheral blood. The receptors originated from a human donor in a cohort sampled during active COVID-19.

This chain connects TRBV11-1 to TRBJ2-7; D is uncertain. The CDR3 totals 14 residues. Per the germline V gene, CDR1 is SGHAT and CDR2 is FQDESV (reference sequence). V gave up 2 bases and J gave up 0 bases, with 8 bases separating them. CDR3 protein: CASSLSYSSYEQYF. CDR3 DNA: TGTGCCAGCAGCTTAAGCTACAGCTCCTACGAGCAGTACTTC.

The chain carries TRBV3-1 (or the pseudogene TRBV3-2) and TRBJ2-1, with D perhaps matching TRBD2 (6 bases). This CDR3 spans 13 amino acids. Trimming cost V 4 bases and J 4 bases, with 8 bases left between them. Germline V CDR1 and CDR2: LGHDT, YNNKEL (reference sequence). This chain's CDR3 is CASSRGTYNEQFF. The CDR3 DNA sequence: TGTGCCAGCAGCCGGGGGACTTACAATGAGCAGTTCTTC.

This clone was detected a few times. The CDR3 DNA reads as TGTGCCAGCAGTGCCGGGTCGACCTATGGCTACACCTTC. Translated, it gives CASSAGSTYGYTF. The gene calls are TRBV27 and TRBJ1-2; D is unclear. V lost 5 bases to trimming and J lost 4 bases, with 11 bases between them. The CDR3 spans 13 residues. CDR1 is MNHEY and CDR2 is SMNVEV in the germline V gene (reference sequence).

This sequence joins TRBV6-1 and TRBJ2-3, with a tentative D call TRBD1 (6 bases). Germline lookup yields CDR1 MNHNS and CDR2 SASEGT. The CDR3 loop spans 14 amino acids. The V and J ends lost 3 bases and 0 bases respectively, with 7 bases between them. The CDR3 region is CASSDRGSTDTQYF. Here the CDR3 DNA reads TGTGCCAGCAGTGACAGGGGTAGCACAGATACGCAGTATTTT.

The chain joins TRBV5-1 to TRBJ1-2; 9 positions match TRBD1. In germline, CDR1 is SGHRS, CDR2 YFSETQ. V lost 0 bases to trimming and J lost 4 bases; unmatched junction nucleotides: 7. The CDR3 runs to 16 residues. The CDR3 loop is CASSLGGTGSSYGYTF. The CDR3 nucleotides are TGCGCCAGCAGCTTGGGAGGGACAGGGAGTTCCTATGGCTACACCTTC. Drawing the rest from reference TRBV5-1 and TRBJ1-2, the complete variable domain is KAGVTQTPRYLIKTRGQQVTLSCSPISGHRSVSWYQQTPGQGLQFLFEYFSETQRNKGNFPGRFSGRQFSNSRSEMNVSTLELGDSALYLCASSLGGTGSSYGYTFGSGTRLTVV.

The chain is built from TRBV5-4 and TRBJ2-7; 7 nucleotides align to TRBD1. Germline CDR1 and CDR2: SGHNT and YYREEE (reference sequence). This CDR3 region has 17 residues. The J segment lost 3 bases and the V segment lost 4 bases, leaving 16 bases of the junction unmatched. CDR3 residues: CASSHSLGRTGDYEQYF. CDR3 bases: TGTGCCAGCAGCCACAGTTTAGGGCGGACAGGAGACTACGAGCAGTACTTC.

The rearrangement uses TRBV19 and TRBJ1-1; D not resolved. This CDR3 region has 16 residues. Deletions cut 9 bases from V and 3 bases from J, with 23 bases between. Germline V gene sequence: CDR1 LNHDA, CDR2 SQIVND (reference sequence). Here the CDR3 reads CASSYFPGYPDTEAFF. CDR3 sequence (DNA): TGTGCCAGCTCATACTTTCCGGGATACCCCGACACTGAAGCTTTCTTT.

This clone was recorded a few times. This chain links TRBV5-1 with TRBJ1-2; TRBD1 agrees at 7 bases. V dropped 3 bases and J dropped 8; count of bases not matched to a gene: 10. The CDR3 totals 14 residues. Germline CDR1 SGHRS, CDR2 YFSETQ. The CDR3 DNA follows: TGCGCCAGCAGCTCACTAGACAGGGAGCAGGGCTACACCTTC. As protein: CASSSLDREQGYTF.

V is TRBV6-6 and J is TRBJ2-2; D gene unclear. The CDR3 is 16 residues long. The V end was cut by 5 bases, the J end by 0 bases, with 13 bases between. Germline V gives CDR1 MNHNY, CDR2 SVGAGI (reference sequence). CDR3 protein: CASSVAGLTNTGELFF. CDR3 coding DNA: TGTGCCAGCAGTGTGGCAGGCCTCACGAACACCGGGGAGCTGTTTTTT.

This clone was picked up a small number of times. The genes are TRBV14 and TRBJ1-5; no clear D. The V and J ends lost 2 bases and 2 bases respectively, with 7 bases between them. Per the germline V gene, CDR1 is SGHDN and CDR2 is FVKESK. The CDR3 is 14 amino acids. The CDR3 region has the DNA TGTGCCAGCAGCCAATTTCGTGGCAATCAGCCCCAGCATTTT. Protein sequence: CASSQFRGNQPQHF.

The V call is TRBV9, the J call TRBJ2-2; a possible D gene is TRBD1 (6 bases). Germline V CDR1 and CDR2: SGDLS, YYNGEE. Trimming pared 4 bases from V and 0 bases from J, leaving 13 bases between. The CDR3 length is 16 residues. CDR3 DNA sequence: TGTGCCAGCAGCCCGCGACAGGATCCGAACACCGGGGAGCTGTTTTTT. This sequence encodes CASSPRQDPNTGELFF.

CDR3 coding DNA: TGTGCCAGCAGTGACCAGGGGTGGAACGAGCAGTACTTC. Its protein is CASSDQGWNEQYF. This sequence joins TRBV2 and TRBJ2-7, with a possible D match to TRBD1 (6 bases). The CDR3 is made up of 13 amino acids. From germline, CDR1 is SNHLY and CDR2 FYNNEI. Trimming cost V 3 bases and J 5 bases, with 11 bases left between them.

The rearrangement uses TRBV19 and TRBJ1-1, with D unclear. This CDR3 is 12 amino acids long. V lost 6 bases and J lost 7, with 12 bases in between. Germline lookup yields CDR1 LNHDA and CDR2 SQIVND (reference sequence). CDR3 bases: TGTGCCAGTAGCTTCTTGGGAGGTGAAGCTTTCTTT. Translation: CASSFLGGEAFF.

The chain has TRBV2 and TRBJ1-4; 8 bases line up with TRBD1. Trimming removed 8 bases from V and 4 bases from J; junction bases left unmatched: 21. The CDR3 is made up of 19 amino acids. CDR1 and CDR2 (germline): SNHLY, FYNNEI. The CDR3 sequence is CASRRIRDRLIWLNEKLFF. The DNA for the CDR3 is TGTGCCAGCCGTAGAATCCGGGACAGGCTGATCTGGCTTAATGAAAAACTGTTTTTT.

This chain links TRBV27 with TRBJ1-1, with no clear D. CDR1 and CDR2 (germline): MNHEY, SMNVEV (reference sequence). This CDR3 contains 11 residues. V lost 7 bases and J lost 4, with 7 bases in between. CDR3 loop: CASIGSTEAFF. In nucleotides, the CDR3 is TGTGCCAGCATAGGGAGCACTGAAGCTTTCTTT.

This sequence joins TRBV24-1 and TRBJ1-2; D gene ambiguous. Trimming cost V 0 bases and J 3 bases, with 13 bases left between them. The CDR3 consists of 16 residues. Germline V gene lookup returns CDR1 KGHDR and CDR2 SFDVKD. The CDR3 region has the DNA TGTGCCACCAGTGATTTGGGTTCAGATCCTTACTATGGCTACACCTTC. Its translation: CATSDLGSDPYYGYTF.

The chain recombines TRBV5-1 with TRBJ2-7; tentative D call: TRBD1 (5 bases). The CDR3 is made up of 12 amino acids. Trimming cost V 3 bases and J 4 bases, with 8 bases left between them. The germline gives CDR1 SGHRS, CDR2 YFSETQ. The CDR3 is CASSSDRYEQYF. CDR3 DNA sequence: TGCGCCAGCAGCTCCGACAGATACGAGCAGTACTTC.

At least ten counts were recorded for this clone. The gene calls are TRBV5-6 and TRBJ2-6; TRBD1 agrees at 7 bases. Germline CDR1 and CDR2: SGHDT and YYEEEE. V was clipped by 1 base and J by 5 bases; unmatched bases: 9. This CDR3 comprises 17 residues. The chain's CDR3 is CASSLRDRVDRANVLTF. DNA for the CDR3: TGTGCCAGCAGCTTGCGAGACAGGGTTGATAGGGCCAACGTCCTGACTTTC.

This rearrangement joins TRBV5-4 to TRBJ2-3; a weak D match, TRBD2 (7 bases). This CDR3 is 15 amino acids long. The germline V gene has CDR1 SGHNT and CDR2 YYREEE (reference sequence). V was pared by 4 bases and J by 6 bases, with 18 bases between. Here the CDR3 reads CASSPPGGGSDTQYF. The CDR3 region has the DNA TGTGCCAGCAGCCCGCCGGGGGGCGGGAGCGATACGCAGTATTTT.

There are a few counts of this clone. J is TRBJ1-3 and V is TRBV29-1; D gene unclear. The ends were cut back, 6 bases at V and 4 bases at J, with 7 bases in the middle. The CDR3 sequence is 11 residues long. Germline loops: CDR1 SQVTM, CDR2 ANQGSEA. The CDR3 is CSVSRGNTIYF. CDR3 nucleotides: TGCAGCGTCAGCAGGGGAAACACCATATATTTT.

The chain couples TRBV7-8 to TRBJ1-1; a possible D gene is TRBD1 (6 bases). The V gene lost 5 bases and the J gene lost 11 bases, with 21 bases spanning the gap. The CDR3 sequence is 14 residues long. CDR1 and CDR2 (germline): SGHVS, FQNEAQ. The CDR3 region has the DNA TGTGCCAGCAGCCCTACGGACAGAAGGGGCGGTGCTTTCTTT. This sequence encodes CASSPTDRRGGAFF.

This clone was detected only a few times. V is TRBV11-2 and J is TRBJ2-7; D is perhaps TRBD1 (6 bases). Germline CDR1 reads SGHAT; CDR2 reads FQNNGV. Trimming left V 3 bases short and J 4 bases short, with 16 bases between. The CDR3 is 15 amino acids. Here the CDR3 DNA reads TGTGCCAGCAGCTTCGACAGGCCGACCCTATACGAGCAGTACTTC. This encodes CASSFDRPTLYEQYF.

This chain uses TRBV24-1 with TRBJ1-5; 8 bases are a match to TRBD1. V lost 6 bases and J lost 3; bases outside the gene matches: 6. Per germline, CDR1 KGHDR and CDR2 SFDVKD. The CDR3 is 15 residues long. This chain's CDR3 is CATSPGTGLNQPQHF. CDR3 in DNA: TGTGCCACCAGTCCCGGGACAGGCCTCAATCAGCCCCAGCATTTT.

CDR3 region: CATSDFRDRVSNEQFF. The CDR3 nucleotides read TGTGCCACCAGTGATTTTCGGGACAGGGTGAGCAATGAGCAGTTCTTC. The rearrangement joins TRBV24-1 to TRBJ2-1, with TRBD1 matching 9 bases. Germline CDR1 KGHDR, CDR2 SFDVKD. This CDR3 is built from 16 residues. V lost 1 base and J lost 6; bases outside the gene matches: 6.